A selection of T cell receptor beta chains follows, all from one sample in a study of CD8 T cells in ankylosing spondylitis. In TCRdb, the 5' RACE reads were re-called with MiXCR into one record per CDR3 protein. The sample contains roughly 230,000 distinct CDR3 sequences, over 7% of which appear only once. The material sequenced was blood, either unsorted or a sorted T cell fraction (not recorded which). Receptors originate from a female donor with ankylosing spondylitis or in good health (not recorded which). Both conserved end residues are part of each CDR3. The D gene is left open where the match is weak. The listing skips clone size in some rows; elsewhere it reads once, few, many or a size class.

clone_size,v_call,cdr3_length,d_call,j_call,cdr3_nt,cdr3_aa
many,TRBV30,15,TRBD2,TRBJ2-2,TGTGCCTGGAGGGCACTAGCGGGGTATACCGGGGAGCTGTTTTTT,CAWRALAGYTGELFF
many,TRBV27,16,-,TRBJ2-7,TGTGCCAGCAGTTTGAGGGGTAGGGGCGCTGGCCACGAGCAGTACTTC,CASSLRGRGAGHEQYF
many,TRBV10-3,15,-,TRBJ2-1,TGTGCCATCACTCCTGGACAGCTAGCCCCCAATGAGCAGTTCTTC,CAITPGQLAPNEQFF
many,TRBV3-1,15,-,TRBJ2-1,TGTGCCTGCAGCCAAGACAGTGTCTCCTACAATGAGCAGTTCTTC,CACSQDSVSYNEQFF
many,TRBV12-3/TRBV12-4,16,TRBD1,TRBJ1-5,TGTGCCAGCAGCTTGGGTGCAGGGGGACTGAGAAAGCCCCAGCATTTT,CASSLGAGGLRKPQHF
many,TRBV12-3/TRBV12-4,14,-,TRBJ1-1,TGTGCCAGCAGACTGGACAGAACAAACACTGAAGCTTTCTTT,CASRLDRTNTEAFF
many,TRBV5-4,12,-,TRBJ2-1,TGTGCCAGCAGCTCCTCTGGGGATGAGCAGTTCTTC,CASSSSGDEQFF
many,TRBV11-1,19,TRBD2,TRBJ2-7,TGTGCCAGCAGCTTCGGCGGGCTGAGTAGCGGGAGGTTTTCCTACGAGCAGTACTTC,CASSFGGLSSGRFSYEQYF
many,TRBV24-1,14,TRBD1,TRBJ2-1,TGTGCCACCAGTGACCGGGACAGGATCGATGAGCAGTTCTTC,CATSDRDRIDEQFF
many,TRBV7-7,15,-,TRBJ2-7,TGTGCCAGCAGCTTCTCCGCCGACAGTTCCTACGAGCAGTACTTC,CASSFSADSSYEQYF
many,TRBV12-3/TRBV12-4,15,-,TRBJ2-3,TGTGCCAGCAGTTTAGCGGTCTTGCGCACAGATACGCAGTATTTT,CASSLAVLRTDTQYF
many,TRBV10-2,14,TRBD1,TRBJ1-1,TGCGCCAGCAGTGAGTCGGCAGGGGGTACTGAAGCTTTCTTT,CASSESAGGTEAFF
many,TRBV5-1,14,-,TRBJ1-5,TGCGCCAGCAGCCTGTCAGGTAGCAATCAGCCCCAGCATTTT,CASSLSGSNQPQHF
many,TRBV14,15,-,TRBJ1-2,TGTGCCAGCAGCCAAGTCGGGACGAGTGACGCTGGCTACACCTTC,CASSQVGTSDAGYTF
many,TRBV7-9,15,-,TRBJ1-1,TGTGCCAGCAGCTTAGCGACAGGCATGAACACTGAAGCTTTCTTT,CASSLATGMNTEAFF
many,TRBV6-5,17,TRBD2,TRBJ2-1,TGTGCCAGCAGTTACGGTACGGGAGGTAGCTCCTACAATGAGCAGTTCTTC,CASSYGTGGSSYNEQFF
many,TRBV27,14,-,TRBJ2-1,TGTGCCAGCAGTCGCCTTAGTGGGCGAAATGAGCAGTTCTTC,CASSRLSGRNEQFF
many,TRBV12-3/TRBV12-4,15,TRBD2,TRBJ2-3,TGTGCCAGCAGTCGGTTGGCGGGAGGTTCAGATACGCAGTATTTT,CASSRLAGGSDTQYF
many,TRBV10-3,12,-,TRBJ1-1,TGTGCCATCAGCGGCAGTTACACTGAAGCTTTCTTT,CAISGSYTEAFF
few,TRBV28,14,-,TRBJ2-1,TGTGCCAGCAGTTTGCGCTTAGCGGACAATGAGCAGTTCTTC,CASSLRLADNEQFF
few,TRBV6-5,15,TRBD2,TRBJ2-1,TGTGCCAGCAGTTACTCCGGCGGGAGGGCCAATGAGCAGTTCTTC,CASSYSGGRANEQFF
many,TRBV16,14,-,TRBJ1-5,TGTGCCAGCAGCCAATCCCCGGGGAATCAGCCCCAGCATTTT,CASSQSPGNQPQHF
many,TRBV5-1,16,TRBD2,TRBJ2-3,TGCGCCAGCAGACAAAGCGGGAGGAGTAGCACAGATACGCAGTATTTT,CASRQSGRSSTDTQYF
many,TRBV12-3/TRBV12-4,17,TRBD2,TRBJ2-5,TGTGCCAGCAGCCCCGGGACTAGCGGGCTACTTCAAGAGACCCAGTACTTC,CASSPGTSGLLQETQYF
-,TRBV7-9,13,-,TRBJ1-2,TGTGCCAGCAGCCGCAGCTCTAACTATGGCTACACCTTC,CASSRSSNYGYTF
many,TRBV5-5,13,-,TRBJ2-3,TGTGCCAGCGGGGGGGGCATGGGGGATACGCAGTATTTT,CASGGGMGDTQYF
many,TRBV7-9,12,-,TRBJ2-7,TGTGCCAGCAGTGCCTTAATGGACGAGCAGTACTTC,CASSALMDEQYF
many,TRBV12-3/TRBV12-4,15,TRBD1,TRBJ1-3,TGTGCCAGCAGTTTTGGGACAGGGGTAGGAAACACCATATATTTT,CASSFGTGVGNTIYF
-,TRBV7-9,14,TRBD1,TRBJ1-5,TGTGCCAGCAGCGGGGACAGTCAGTATCAGCCCCAGCATTTT,CASSGDSQYQPQHF
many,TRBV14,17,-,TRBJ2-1,TGTGCCAGCAGCCAAGAAAGACCTATGAGGACTGGGGATGAGCAGTTCTTC,CASSQERPMRTGDEQFF
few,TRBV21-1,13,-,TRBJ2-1,TGTGCCAGCAGCACCAGGGGGCGGAATGAGCAGTTCTTC,CASSTRGRNEQFF
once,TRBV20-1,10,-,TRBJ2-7,TGCAGTGCTCTGGACTACGAGCAGTACTTC,CSALDYEQYF
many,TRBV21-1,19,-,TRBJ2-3,TGTGCCAGCAGCTCCTCCCTACTTCTACCGGGACAGGGGGCAGATACGCAGTATTTT,CASSSSLLLPGQGADTQYF
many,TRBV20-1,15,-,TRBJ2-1,TGCAGTGCTAGGAACTACGAGGGGGACCACAATGAGCAGTTCTTC,CSARNYEGDHNEQFF
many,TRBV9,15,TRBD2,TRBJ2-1,TGTGCCAGCAGCTCCCGACTAGCGGGAATAAATGAGCAGTTCTTC,CASSSRLAGINEQFF
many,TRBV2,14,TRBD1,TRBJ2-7,TGTGCCAGCAGTGAACAGGGGGCCCCCTACGAGCAGTACTTC,CASSEQGAPYEQYF
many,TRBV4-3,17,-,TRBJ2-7,TGCGCCAGCAGCCAAGAGTTGCGGGACAGTGACGACTACGAGCAGTACTTC,CASSQELRDSDDYEQYF
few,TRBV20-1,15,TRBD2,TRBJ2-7,TGCAGTGCTAGAGATCAGGTTAGCGGGAAGTACGAGCAGTACTTC,CSARDQVSGKYEQYF
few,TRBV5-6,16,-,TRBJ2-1,TGTGCCAGCAGAATGGGACCTAGGAGCTCCTACAATGAGCAGTTCTTC,CASRMGPRSSYNEQFF
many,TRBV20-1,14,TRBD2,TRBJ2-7,TGCAGTGCTCCTACTAGCGGGAGAACCTACGAGCAGTACTTC,CSAPTSGRTYEQYF
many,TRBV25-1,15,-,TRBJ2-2,TGTGCCAGCAGTGGGAAACCGGCGAACACCGGGGAGCTGTTTTTT,CASSGKPANTGELFF
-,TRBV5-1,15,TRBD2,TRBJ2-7,TGCGCCAGCAGCTCGGTTCTAGCGGGAGCCGTCGAGCAGTACTTC,CASSSVLAGAVEQYF
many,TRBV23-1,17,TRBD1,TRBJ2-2,TGCGCCAGCAGTCCCCACCTTGGGACAGAGAACACCGGGGAGCTGTTTTTT,CASSPHLGTENTGELFF
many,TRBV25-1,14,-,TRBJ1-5,TGTGCCAGCAGTGGGGGGGGGAGCAATCAGCCCCAGCATTTT,CASSGGGSNQPQHF
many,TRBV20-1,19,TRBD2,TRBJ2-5,TGCAGTGCTAGAGATGGAGGAGTGGAAAAAGCGGGAGTCAAAGAGACCCAGTACTTC,CSARDGGVEKAGVKETQYF
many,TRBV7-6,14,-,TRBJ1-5,TGTGCCAGCAGCAGCCGGGACACCAATCAGCCCCAGCATTTT,CASSSRDTNQPQHF
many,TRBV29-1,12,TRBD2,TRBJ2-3,TGCAGCGTTGAGCGGGGGGCAGATACGCAGTATTTT,CSVERGADTQYF
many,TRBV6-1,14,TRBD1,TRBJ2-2,TGTGCCAGCAGGACAGGGCCGAGGACCGGGGAGCTGTTTTTT,CASRTGPRTGELFF
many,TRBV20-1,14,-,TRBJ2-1,TGCAGTGCCATTGGGGGTAGCGGTTACAATGAGCAGTTCTTC,CSAIGGSGYNEQFF
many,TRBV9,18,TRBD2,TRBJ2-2,TGTGCCAGCAGCGTGGCGACTAGCGGGAGGATGTACACCGGGGAGCTGTTTTTT,CASSVATSGRMYTGELFF
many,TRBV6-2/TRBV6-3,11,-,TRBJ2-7,TGTGCCAGTGGGTGGACCTACGAGCAGTACTTC,CASGWTYEQYF
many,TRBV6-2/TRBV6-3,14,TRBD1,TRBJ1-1,TGTGCCAGCAGCGAGGACAGGGATCCTCCTGAAGCTTTCTTT,CASSEDRDPPEAFF
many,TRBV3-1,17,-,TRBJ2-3,TGTGCCAGCAGCCAAGGTTCTATCCGGCCCCTCACAGATACGCAGTATTTT,CASSQGSIRPLTDTQYF
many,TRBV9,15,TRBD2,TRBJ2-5,TGTGCCAGCAGCGTAAGCGGGAGTACACAAGAGACCCAGTACTTC,CASSVSGSTQETQYF
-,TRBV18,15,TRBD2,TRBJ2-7,TGTGCCAGCTCGACGACTAGCGGGAACTCCTACGAGCAGTACTTC,CASSTTSGNSYEQYF
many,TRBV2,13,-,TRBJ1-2,TGTGCCAGCAATACGGGACTAAACTATGGCTACACCTTC,CASNTGLNYGYTF